These 32 T cell receptor beta chains share one sample of origin, sequenced in a study of OX40 agonist ivuxolimab in advanced cancers. The method was immunoSEQ multiplex PCR; TCRdb's version includes in-frame clones alone and lacks a portion of them. Of around 80,000 clones listed, 87% were seen once; the top ten hold approximately 0.3%. The sequenced sample was CD4+ or CD8+ T cells sorted from blood, obtained in a trial of the OX40 agonist ivuxolimab. The source is an adult with an advanced solid tumor such as melanoma, head and neck, liver or kidney cancer.

This clone has just one count. The gene calls are TRBV29-1 and TRBJ1-5; 11 positions agree with TRBD1. Germline CDR1 and CDR2: SQVTM and ANQGSEA. The CDR3 consists of 14 residues. Unmatched junction bases numbered 8, after V lost 4 bases and J lost 9 bases. CDR3 nucleotides: TGCAGCGTTGTGGGGGACAGGGGGTCGGGGCCCCAGCATTTT. Amino acids: CSVVGDRGSGPQHF.

This clone was counted once. The chain links TRBV10-3 to TRBJ2-1, with 16 bases lining up with TRBD2. The ends lost 9 bases at V and 6 bases at J; junction bases unmatched: 8. The CDR3 has 16 amino acids. Germline-derived CDR1 and CDR2 are ENHRY and SYGVKD. This chain's CDR3 is CAIKGTSGRGSNEQFF. CDR3 bases: TGTGCCATAAAGGGGACTAGCGGGAGGGGGAGCAATGAGCAGTTCTTC.

This chain links TRBV19 with TRBJ1-5; TRBD1 might be the D (6 bases). The CDR3 is 17 residues long. The germline V gene encodes CDR1 LNHDA and CDR2 SQIVND (reference sequence). With 5 bases removed from V and 1 base from J, the gap between germline ends came to 18 bases. CDR3 nucleotides: TGTGCCAGTAGTCTCCGGGACGGCAGGGGAAGCAATCAGCCCCAGCATTTT. Residues: CASSLRDGRGSNQPQHF.

The chain joins TRBV11-3 to TRBJ2-2, with a possible D match to TRBD1 (5 bases). V shed 2 bases and J shed 7 bases, with 8 bases lying between them. This CDR3 spans 13 amino acids. The germline V gene has CDR1 SGHNT and CDR2 YENEEA. The CDR3 region has the DNA TGTGCCAGCAGCTTAAGGGGTGGCGGGGAGCTGTTTTTT. It encodes CASSLRGGGELFF. The full variable domain, in which reference TRBV11-3 and TRBJ2-2 provide the parts outside the CDR3, is EAGVVQSPRYKIIEKKQPVAFWCNPISGHNTLYWYLQNLGQGPELLIRYENEEAVDDSQLPKDRFSAERLKGVDSTLKIQPAELGDSAVYLCASSLRGGGELFFGEGSRLTVL.

Only a few counts were recorded for this clone. The chain recombines TRBV28 with TRBJ1-5, with D possibly matching TRBD1 (6 bases). The germline V gene has CDR1 MDHEN and CDR2 SYDVKM. The V end lost 8 bases, the J end lost 6 bases, and 14 bases lay between the germline ends. There are 13 residues in the CDR3. CDR3 nucleotide sequence: TGTGCCAGCTTACAGGACAGTACTCAGCCCCAGCATTTT. Translated: CASLQDSTQPQHF.

Written as DNA, the CDR3 is TGTGCCAGCAGCTCTAGCTGGGTTACAGATACGCAGTATTTT. This codes for CASSSSWVTDTQYF. The chain employs TRBV6-5 and TRBJ2-3; a possible D gene is TRBD2 (5 bases). V was pared by 6 bases and J by 3 bases, with 13 bases between. The CDR3 extends over 14 amino acids. The germline V gene encodes CDR1 MNHEY and CDR2 SVGAGI.

The chain combines TRBV5-6 with TRBJ2-1; 8 nucleotides agree with TRBD2. The J segment lost 2 bases and the V segment lost 4 bases, leaving 8 bases of the junction unmatched. The length of the CDR3 is 16 residues. CDR1 is SGHDT, CDR2 YYEEEE, per germline. The DNA of the CDR3 is TGTGCCAGCAGCCGCTTCGGGGGGGTCCCCTACAATGAGCAGTTCTTC. This gives the protein CASSRFGGVPYNEQFF. The full variable domain, completed using reference TRBV5-6 and TRBJ2-1, is DAGVTQSPTHLIKTRGQQVTLRCSPKSGHDTVSWYQQALGQGPQFIFQYYEEEERQRGNFPDRFSGHQFPNYSSELNVNALLLGDSALYLCASSRFGGVPYNEQFFGPGTRLTVL.

V and J are TRBV7-2 and TRBJ2-3; 11 bases fit TRBD2. The CDR3 is 16 residues long. Trimming took 4 bases from V and 2 from J; bases not matched to a gene: 5. Germline CDR1 SGHTA, CDR2 FQGNSA. For the CDR3, the DNA is TGTGCCAGCAGCTACAGACTAGCGGGACCCACAGATACGCAGTATTTT. Translated, it gives CASSYRLAGPTDTQYF.

The J gene is TRBJ1-3, the V gene TRBV5-1; D gene unclear. Germline assignment: CDR1 SGHRS and CDR2 YFSETQ. This CDR3 has 16 amino acids. V lost 0 bases, J lost 0 bases, and 10 bases lay in between. CDR3 region: CASSLEAAGSGNTIYF. The CDR3 DNA follows: TGCGCCAGCAGCTTGGAGGCGGCTGGCTCTGGAAACACCATATATTTT.

The genes are TRBV2 and TRBJ2-2; D perhaps matches TRBD2 (6 bases). The CDR3 has 14 residues. Germline-derived CDR1 and CDR2 are SNHLY and FYNNEI. V gave up 8 bases and J gave up 1 base, with 11 bases separating them. CDR3 nucleotide sequence: TGTGCCAGCCAGTGGGGGGTGAACACCGGGGAGCTGTTTTTT. This encodes CASQWGVNTGELFF.

This chain uses TRBV19 with TRBJ1-2, with 7 bases lining up with TRBD1. The germline V gene encodes CDR1 LNHDA and CDR2 SQIVND (reference sequence). J gave up 0 bases and V 4 bases, and 2 bases lay outside the gene matches. This CDR3 spans 14 amino acids. The CDR3 region is CASSRQGANYGYTF. The CDR3 coding sequence is TGTGCCAGTAGTAGACAGGGCGCTAACTATGGCTACACCTTC.

A single count supports this clone. The V and J genes are TRBV19 and TRBJ1-4; 7 nucleotides align to TRBD1. The trim removed 6 bases at V and 4 bases at J, leaving 5 bases unmatched. Germline V gene lookup returns CDR1 LNHDA and CDR2 SQIVND (reference sequence). CDR3 length: 14 residues. In DNA form, the CDR3 reads TGTGCCAGTAGAACGACAGGGAATAATGAAAAACTGTTTTTT. Its translation is CASRTTGNNEKLFF.

This clone was observed once. The chain combines TRBV9 with TRBJ1-2; D is ambiguous. CDR3 length: 16 amino acids. Germline CDR1 and CDR2: SGDLS and YYNGEE. V shed 0 bases and J shed 7 bases, with 19 bases lying between them. CDR3 sequence: CASSVAPGPAQSGYTF. In nucleotides, the CDR3 is TGTGCCAGCAGCGTAGCCCCGGGTCCCGCTCAAAGTGGCTACACCTTC.

The rearrangement links TRBV4-2 to TRBJ2-3, with D possibly being TRBD1 or TRBD2 (5 bases each). Trimming pared 2 bases from V and 0 bases from J, leaving 15 bases between. Germline V gene lookup returns CDR1 LGHNA and CDR2 YNFKEQ. The CDR3 sequence is 17 residues long. CDR3 loop: CASSQRGLERSTDTQYF. CDR3 DNA sequence: TGTGCCAGCAGCCAAAGGGGCTTGGAGCGGAGCACAGATACGCAGTATTTT.

The genes are TRBV6-5 and TRBJ1-6; perhaps TRBD1 as D (5 bases). V was shortened by 4 bases and J by 9 bases, with 13 bases between the two germline ends. The CDR3 sequence is 14 residues long. CDR1 and CDR2 from the germline V gene are MNHEY and SVGAGI. In nucleotides, the CDR3 is TGTGCCAGCAGTTCCCCCCAGGGTAGTTCACCCCTCCACTTT. As protein: CASSSPQGSSPLHF.

Only a few counts were recorded for this clone. The rearrangement uses TRBV2 and TRBJ2-1; D tentatively fits TRBD1 or TRBD2 (5 bases each). Per germline, CDR1 SNHLY and CDR2 FYNNEI. The V end lost 1 base, the J end lost 4 bases, and 17 bases lay between the germline ends. The CDR3 totals 17 residues. CDR3 protein: CASSEDWVAGRYNEQFF. CDR3 DNA sequence: TGTGCCAGCAGTGAAGATTGGGTGGCAGGGAGATACAATGAGCAGTTCTTC.

This chain uses TRBV7-8 with TRBJ2-2, with D perhaps matching TRBD2 (6 bases). In germline, CDR1 is SGHVS, CDR2 FQNEAQ. Trimming removed 4 bases from V and 1 base from J, with 10 bases in between. The CDR3 is 15 residues long. CDR3 sequence reads: CASSSMGGNTGELFF. The CDR3 DNA sequence: TGTGCCAGCAGCTCCATGGGAGGGAACACCGGGGAGCTGTTTTTT.

This chain connects TRBV4-1 to TRBJ2-1; D not resolved. The germline V gene has CDR1 MGHRA and CDR2 YSYEKL. V lost 0 bases and J lost 9, with 12 bases in between. The CDR3 runs to 14 residues. In DNA form, the CDR3 reads TGCGCCAGCAGCCAAGATCCTCGGCCGTTTGAGCAGTTCTTC. Translating it yields CASSQDPRPFEQFF.

The chain carries TRBV27 and TRBJ2-6; TRBD1 matches at 8 bases. CDR1 is MNHEY, CDR2 SMNVEV, per germline (reference sequence). Trimming at V came to 1 base and at J to 0 bases, leaving 5 bases not matched to a gene. The CDR3 runs to 18 residues. CDR3 DNA: TGTGCCAGCAGTTTATGGGCAGGGGGCGGCTCTGGGGCCAACGTCCTGACTTTC. Amino acids: CASSLWAGGGSGANVLTF.

The CDR3 region is CAISEGYTIYF. The CDR3 nucleotides are TGTGCCATCAGTGAGGGGTACACCATATATTTT. The J gene is TRBJ1-3, the V gene TRBV10-3; unclear D gene. There are 11 residues in the CDR3. CDR1 is ENHRY and CDR2 is SYGVKD in the germline V gene. Deletions cut 2 bases from V and 8 bases from J, with 4 bases between.

This clone came up a few times. The chain couples TRBV19 to TRBJ1-6, with a tentative D call TRBD1 (5 bases). Germline loops: CDR1 LNHDA, CDR2 SQIVND (reference sequence). The CDR3 has 15 residues. Trimming left V 4 bases short and J 10 bases short, with 17 bases between. Here the CDR3 DNA reads TGTGCCAGTAGTACCACCGACAGTAGGAACTCACCCCTCCACTTT. Encoded protein: CASSTTDSRNSPLHF.

J is TRBJ1-5 and V is TRBV6-5; TRBD1 matches at 7 bases. The germline V gene encodes CDR1 MNHEY and CDR2 SVGAGI. Germline trimming cut 2 bases from V and 14 bases from J; bases unmatched to any gene: 9. The CDR3 covers 13 residues. For the CDR3, the DNA is TGTGCCAGCAGTTACAGGGACAGCCGCCGAGAGCATTTT. It codes for CASSYRDSRREHF.

The CDR3 DNA reads as TGTGCCAGCAGCTTGGGACATATCCAAGAGACCCAGTACTTC. This gives the protein CASSLGHIQETQYF. The rearrangement links TRBV5-5 to TRBJ2-5; D unresolved. Trimming left V 0 bases short and J 1 base short, with 7 bases between. Germline CDR1 and CDR2: SGHKS and YYEKEE (reference sequence). The CDR3 contains 14 residues. The full variable domain, completed using reference TRBV5-5 and TRBJ2-5, is DAGVTQSPTHLIKTRGQQVTLRCSPISGHKSVSWYQQVLGQGPQFIFQYYEKEERGRGNFPDRFSARQFPNYSSELNVNALLLGDSALYLCASSLGHIQETQYFGPGTRLLVL.

The V gene is TRBV6-1, the J gene TRBJ2-5; weak D call: TRBD1 (7 bases). The germline V gene has CDR1 MNHNS and CDR2 SASEGT. This CDR3 region has 15 residues. Trimming took 3 bases from V and 2 from J, leaving 13 bases between them. CDR3 sequence: CASSDQGGLQETQYF. CDR3 DNA sequence: TGTGCCAGCAGTGACCAGGGGGGACTTCAAGAGACCCAGTACTTC.

This sequence joins TRBV7-2 and TRBJ2-2; 9 nucleotides match TRBD2. The CDR3 loop spans 15 amino acids. Trimming cost V 4 bases and J 7 bases; bases outside gene matches: 7. Germline V lookup: CDR1 SGHTA, CDR2 FQGNSA. DNA of the CDR3: TGTGCCAGCAGCTCCCCGGGACTAGCAAACGGGGAGCTGTTTTTT. Residues: CASSSPGLANGELFF.

The chain is built from TRBV6-6 and TRBJ1-1; possibly TRBD1 for D (5 bases). V shed 0 bases and J shed 6 bases, with 8 bases lying between them. The CDR3 totals 13 residues. Looked up from germline, CDR1 is MNHNY and CDR2 is SVGAGI (reference sequence). This CDR3 is CASSYSGTSEAFF. The CDR3 coding sequence is TGTGCCAGCAGTTACTCCGGGACCTCTGAAGCTTTCTTT.

The V gene is TRBV7-9, the J gene TRBJ2-3; no firm D call. V dropped 2 bases and J dropped 6 bases, with 3 bases sitting between them. This CDR3 has 11 residues. Germline V gives CDR1 SEHNR, CDR2 FQNEAQ (reference sequence). The CDR3 here is CASSLKDTQYF. As DNA, the CDR3 is TGTGCCAGCAGCTTAAAGGATACGCAGTATTTT.

The rearrangement joins TRBV19 to TRBJ1-1; tentatively, D is TRBD1 (6 bases). The CDR3 loop spans 13 amino acids. Germline CDR1 is LNHDA and CDR2 is SQIVND (reference sequence). The V gene lost 1 base and the J gene lost 9 bases, with 12 bases spanning the gap. The CDR3 sequence is CASSIGGPMKAFF. In DNA form, the CDR3 reads TGTGCCAGTAGTATAGGGGGGCCGATGAAAGCTTTCTTT.

The chain couples TRBV7-2 to TRBJ2-7; TRBD2 matches 14 bases. The CDR3 runs to 19 residues. The V and J ends lost 7 bases and 3 bases, in that order; junction bases with no gene match: 17. The germline CDR1 and CDR2 sequences are SGHTA and FQGNSA. As DNA, the CDR3 is TGTGCCAGCAATACGATAACAGGACTAGCGGGAGGAGGAGGCTACGAGCAGTACTTC. Its translation: CASNTITGLAGGGGYEQYF. The full variable domain, its missing parts supplied by reference TRBV7-2 and TRBJ2-7, is GAGVSQSPSNKVTEKGKDVELRCDPISGHTALYWYRQSLGQGLEFLIYFQGNSAPDKSGLPSDRFSAERTGGSVSTLTIQRTQQEDSAVYLCASNTITGLAGGGGYEQYFGPGTRLTVT.

A few counts support this clone. V is TRBV9 and J is TRBJ2-3, with 10 bases identical to TRBD2. The CDR3 sequence is 18 residues long. Unmatched junction bases numbered 8, after V lost 0 bases and J lost 1 base. CDR1 is SGDLS, CDR2 YYNGEE, per germline. CDR3 amino acids: CASSVASSGGVGTDTQYF. CDR3 DNA sequence: TGTGCCAGCAGCGTAGCTTCTAGCGGGGGAGTAGGCACAGATACGCAGTATTTT.

CDR3: CASSLDISSGNTIYF. The CDR3 nucleotides are TGTGCCAGCAGCTTAGATATCAGCTCTGGAAACACCATATATTTT. This rearrangement joins TRBV11-2 to TRBJ1-3, with D unresolved. Germline CDR1 reads SGHAT; CDR2 reads FQNNGV. The CDR3 is 15 amino acids. V was cut by 0 bases and J by 0 bases, with 6 bases left in between.

The J gene is TRBJ2-5, the V gene TRBV7-3, with 7 bases matching TRBD1. Unmatched junction bases numbered 8, after V lost 5 bases and J lost 2 bases. The germline V gene encodes CDR1 SGHTA and CDR2 FQGTGA. The CDR3 covers 15 residues. This CDR3 is CASSPGQSLQETQYF. Written as DNA, the CDR3 is TGTGCCAGCAGCCCGGGACAGTCTCTTCAAGAGACCCAGTACTTC.